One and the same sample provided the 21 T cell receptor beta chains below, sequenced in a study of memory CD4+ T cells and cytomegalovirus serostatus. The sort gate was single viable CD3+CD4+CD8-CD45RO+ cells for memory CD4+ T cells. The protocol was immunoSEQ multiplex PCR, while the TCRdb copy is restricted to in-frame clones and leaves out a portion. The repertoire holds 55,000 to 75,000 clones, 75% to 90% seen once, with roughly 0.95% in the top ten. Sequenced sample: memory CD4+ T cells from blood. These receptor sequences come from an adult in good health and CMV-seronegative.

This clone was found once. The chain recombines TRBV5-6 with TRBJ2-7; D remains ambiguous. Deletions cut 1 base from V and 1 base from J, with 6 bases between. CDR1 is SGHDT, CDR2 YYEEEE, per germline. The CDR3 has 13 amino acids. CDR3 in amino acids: CASSLLGSYEQYF. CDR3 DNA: TGTGCCAGCAGCTTGCTGGGTTCCTACGAGCAGTACTTC. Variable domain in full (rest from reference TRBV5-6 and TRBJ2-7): DAGVTQSPTHLIKTRGQQVTLRCSPKSGHDTVSWYQQALGQGPQFIFQYYEEEERQRGNFPDRFSGHQFPNYSSELNVNALLLGDSALYLCASSLLGSYEQYFGPGTRLTVT.

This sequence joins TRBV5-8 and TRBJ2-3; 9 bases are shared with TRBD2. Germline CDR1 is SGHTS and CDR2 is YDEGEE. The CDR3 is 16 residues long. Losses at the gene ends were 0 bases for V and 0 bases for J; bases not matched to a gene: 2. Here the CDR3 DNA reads TGTGCCAGCAGCTTGGGACTAGCGGAAAGCACAGATACGCAGTATTTT. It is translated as CASSLGLAESTDTQYF.

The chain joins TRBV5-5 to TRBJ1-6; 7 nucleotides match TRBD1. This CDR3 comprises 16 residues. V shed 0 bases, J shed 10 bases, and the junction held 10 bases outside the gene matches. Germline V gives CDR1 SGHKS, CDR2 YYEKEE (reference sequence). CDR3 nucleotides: TGTGCCAGCAGCTTGGGGCGGACAGGTTTGAGGTCACCCCTCCACTTT. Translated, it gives CASSLGRTGLRSPLHF.

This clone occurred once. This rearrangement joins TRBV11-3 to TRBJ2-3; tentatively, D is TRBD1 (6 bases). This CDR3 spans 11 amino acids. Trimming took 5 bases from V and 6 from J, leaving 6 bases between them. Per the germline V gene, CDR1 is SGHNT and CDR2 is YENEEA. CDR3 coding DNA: TGTGCCAGCAGCCAGGGGGATACGCAGTATTTT. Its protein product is CASSQGDTQYF.

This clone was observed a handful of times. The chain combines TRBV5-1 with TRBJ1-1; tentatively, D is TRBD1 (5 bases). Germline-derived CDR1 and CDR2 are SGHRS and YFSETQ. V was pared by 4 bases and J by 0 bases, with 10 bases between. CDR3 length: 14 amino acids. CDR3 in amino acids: CASSGGDLNTEAFF. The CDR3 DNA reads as TGCGCCAGCAGCGGAGGGGACCTGAACACTGAAGCTTTCTTT.

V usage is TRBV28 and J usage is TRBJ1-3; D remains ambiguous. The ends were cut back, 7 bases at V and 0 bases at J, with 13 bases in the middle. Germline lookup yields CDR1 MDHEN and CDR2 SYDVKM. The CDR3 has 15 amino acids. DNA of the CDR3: TGTGCCAGCAAGATACCACAGAGCTCTGGAAACACCATATATTTT. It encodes CASKIPQSSGNTIYF.

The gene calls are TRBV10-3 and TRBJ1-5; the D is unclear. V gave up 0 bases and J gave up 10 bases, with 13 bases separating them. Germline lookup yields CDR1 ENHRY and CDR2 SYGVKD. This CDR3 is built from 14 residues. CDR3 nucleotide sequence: TGTGCCATCAGTGAGTCTAGGAGGGAAAACCCCCAGCATTTT. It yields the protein CAISESRRENPQHF.

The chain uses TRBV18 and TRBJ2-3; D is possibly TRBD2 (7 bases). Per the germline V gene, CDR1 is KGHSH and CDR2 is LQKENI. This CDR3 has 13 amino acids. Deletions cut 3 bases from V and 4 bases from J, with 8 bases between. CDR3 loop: CASSPGGPDTQYF. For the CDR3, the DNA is TGTGCCAGCTCACCCGGGGGGCCAGATACGCAGTATTTT. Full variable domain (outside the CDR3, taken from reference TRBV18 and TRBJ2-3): NAGVMQNPRHLVRRRGQEARLRCSPMKGHSHVYWYRQLPEEGLKFMVYLQKENIIDESGMPKERFSAEFPKEGPSILRIQQVVRGDSAAYFCASSPGGPDTQYFGPGTRLTVL.

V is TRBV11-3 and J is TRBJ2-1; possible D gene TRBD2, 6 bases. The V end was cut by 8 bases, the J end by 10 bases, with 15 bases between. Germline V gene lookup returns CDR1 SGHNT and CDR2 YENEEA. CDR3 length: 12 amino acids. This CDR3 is CASEDYPGEQFF. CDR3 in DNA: TGTGCCAGCGAGGACTACCCGGGCGAGCAGTTCTTC.

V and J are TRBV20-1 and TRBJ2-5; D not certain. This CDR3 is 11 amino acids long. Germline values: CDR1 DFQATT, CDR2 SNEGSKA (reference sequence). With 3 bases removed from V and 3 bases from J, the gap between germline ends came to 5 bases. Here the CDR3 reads CSASEKETQYF. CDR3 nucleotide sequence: TGCAGTGCTAGTGAGAAAGAGACCCAGTACTTC.

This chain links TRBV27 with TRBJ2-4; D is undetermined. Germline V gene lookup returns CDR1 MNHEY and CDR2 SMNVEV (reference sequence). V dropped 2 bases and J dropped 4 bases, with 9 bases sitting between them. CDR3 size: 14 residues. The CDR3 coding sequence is TGTGCCAGCAGTTTAGGGGATGAGAAAAACATTCAGTACTTC. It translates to CASSLGDEKNIQYF.

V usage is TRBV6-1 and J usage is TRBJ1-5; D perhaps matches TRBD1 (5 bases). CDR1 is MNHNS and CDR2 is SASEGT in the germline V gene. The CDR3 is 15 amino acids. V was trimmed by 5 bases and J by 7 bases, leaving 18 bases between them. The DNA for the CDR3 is TGTGCCAGCAGTCCCAAAGGAGGGGATTCACAGCCCCAGCATTTT. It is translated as CASSPKGGDSQPQHF.

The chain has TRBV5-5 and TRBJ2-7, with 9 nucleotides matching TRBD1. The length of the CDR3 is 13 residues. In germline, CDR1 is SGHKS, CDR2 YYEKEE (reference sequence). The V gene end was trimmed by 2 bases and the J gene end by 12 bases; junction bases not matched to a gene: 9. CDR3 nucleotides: TGTGCCAGCAGCTTCCACGGGACAGGGACGCGGTACTTC. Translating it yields CASSFHGTGTRYF.

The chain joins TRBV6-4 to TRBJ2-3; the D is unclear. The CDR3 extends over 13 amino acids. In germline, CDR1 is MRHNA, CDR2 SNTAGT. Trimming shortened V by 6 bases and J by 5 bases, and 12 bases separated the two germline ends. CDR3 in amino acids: CASSPKYGDTQYF. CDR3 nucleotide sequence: TGTGCCAGCAGCCCTAAATATGGAGATACGCAGTATTTT.

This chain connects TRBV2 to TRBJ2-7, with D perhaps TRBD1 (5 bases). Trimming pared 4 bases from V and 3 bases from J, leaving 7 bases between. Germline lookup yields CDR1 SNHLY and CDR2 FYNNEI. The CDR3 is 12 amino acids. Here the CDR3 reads CASSVGDYEQYF. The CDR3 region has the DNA TGTGCCAGCAGTGTAGGGGACTACGAGCAGTACTTC.

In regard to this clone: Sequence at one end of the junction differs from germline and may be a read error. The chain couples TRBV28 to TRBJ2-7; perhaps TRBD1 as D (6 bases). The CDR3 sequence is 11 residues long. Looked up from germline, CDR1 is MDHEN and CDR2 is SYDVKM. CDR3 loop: CATQGSHEQYF. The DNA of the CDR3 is TGTGCCACACAGGGCTCCCACGAGCAGTACTTC.

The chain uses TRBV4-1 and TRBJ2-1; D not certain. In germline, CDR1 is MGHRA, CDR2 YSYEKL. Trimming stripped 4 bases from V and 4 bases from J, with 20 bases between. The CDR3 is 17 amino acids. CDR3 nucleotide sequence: TGCGCCAGCAGCCCCGGGCCCTCCCCGTCCTTTTACAATGAGCAGTTCTTC. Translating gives CASSPGPSPSFYNEQFF.

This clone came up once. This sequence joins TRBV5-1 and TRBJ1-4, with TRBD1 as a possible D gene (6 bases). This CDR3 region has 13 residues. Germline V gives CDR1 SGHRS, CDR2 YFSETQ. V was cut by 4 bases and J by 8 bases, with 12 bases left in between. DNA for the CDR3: TGCGCCAGCAGCCCGGGACAAACGGAAAAACTGTTTTTT. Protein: CASSPGQTEKLFF.

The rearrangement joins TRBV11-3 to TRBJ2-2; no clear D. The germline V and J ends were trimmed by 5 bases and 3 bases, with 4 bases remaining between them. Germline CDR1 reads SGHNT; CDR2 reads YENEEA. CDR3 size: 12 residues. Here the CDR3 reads CASSAYTGELFF. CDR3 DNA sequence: TGTGCCAGCAGCGCCTACACCGGGGAGCTGTTTTTT.

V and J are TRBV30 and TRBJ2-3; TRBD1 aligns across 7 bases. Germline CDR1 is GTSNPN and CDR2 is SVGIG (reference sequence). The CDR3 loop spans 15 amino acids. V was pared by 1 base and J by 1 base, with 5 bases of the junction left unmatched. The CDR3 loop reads CAWSGPDRGTDTQYF. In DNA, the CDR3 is TGTGCCTGGAGTGGCCCCGACAGGGGCACAGATACGCAGTATTTT. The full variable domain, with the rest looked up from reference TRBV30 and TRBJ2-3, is SQTIHQWPATLVQPVGSPLSLECTVEGTSNPNLYWYRQAAGRGLQLLFYSVGIGQISSEVPQNLSASRPQDRQFILSSKKLLLSDSGFYLCAWSGPDRGTDTQYFGPGTRLTVL.

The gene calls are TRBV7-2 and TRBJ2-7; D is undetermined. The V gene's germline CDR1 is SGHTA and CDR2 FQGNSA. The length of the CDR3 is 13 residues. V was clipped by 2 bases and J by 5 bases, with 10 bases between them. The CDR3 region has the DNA TGTGCCAGCAGCTTAACATTCTATGACGAGCAGTACTTC. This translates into CASSLTFYDEQYF. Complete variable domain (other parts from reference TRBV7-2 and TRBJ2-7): GAGVSQSPSNKVTEKGKDVELRCDPISGHTALYWYRQSLGQGLEFLIYFQGNSAPDKSGLPSDRFSAERTGGSVSTLTIQRTQQEDSAVYLCASSLTFYDEQYFGPGTRLTVT.